These 30 T cell receptor beta chains came from one sample sequenced in a study of blood T cell repertoires in COVID-19 (TCRdb year 2020). The library was built by means of the immunoSEQ multiplex PCR assay. TCRdb stores this immuneACCESS table with in-frame sequences only. Part of the clones is absent; in the studies checked, under half of the shortfall reflects unresolved V genes, and no reason is known for the rest. The sample table contains over 250,000 clones; only one count was recorded for around 82% of them. Clones ranked in the top ten supply over 8.5% of the sample. The sequenced sample consisted of peripheral blood. The source is a woman in her 50s who had recovered from COVID-19.

The rearrangement uses TRBV18 and TRBJ1-5, with a tentative D call TRBD1 (6 bases). Trimming stripped 3 bases from V and 3 bases from J, with 12 bases between. The CDR3 is 15 amino acids. CDR1 KGHSH and CDR2 LQKENI come from the germline V gene. CDR3: CASSPRGAINQPQHF. In DNA, the CDR3 is TGTGCCAGCTCACCTCGGGGGGCCATCAATCAGCCCCAGCATTTT.

The CDR3 protein is CASSSLLAGGLETQYF. The DNA for the CDR3 is TGTGCCAGCAGCTCGTTACTAGCGGGGGGGCTCGAGACCCAGTACTTC. The chain has TRBV11-2 and TRBJ2-5, with 13 bases identical to TRBD2. V was clipped by 4 bases and J by 5 bases; unmatched bases: 7. Germline V gene lookup returns CDR1 SGHAT and CDR2 FQNNGV. The CDR3 extends over 16 amino acids.

The chain is built from TRBV29-1 and TRBJ2-1; possibly TRBD1 for D (6 bases). Trimming removed 1 base at V and 3 bases at J, with 7 bases between. Germline V CDR1 and CDR2: SQVTM, ANQGSEA. This CDR3 is built from 13 residues. This CDR3 is CSVEAGVYNEQFF. CDR3 coding DNA: TGCAGCGTTGAAGCAGGGGTCTACAATGAGCAGTTCTTC.

The chain couples TRBV10-2 to TRBJ2-7; a possible D gene is TRBD1 (5 bases). The CDR3 has 14 residues. CDR1 is WSHSY, CDR2 SAAADI, per germline. The V and J ends lost 3 bases and 2 bases respectively, with 11 bases between them. CDR3 nucleotide sequence: TGCGCCAGCAGTGAAAGGCAGGGAACCTACGAGCAGTACTTC. Protein product: CASSERQGTYEQYF.

The chain carries TRBV9 and TRBJ2-5, with 7 positions matching TRBD2. V trimming: 4 bases; J trimming: 2 bases; junction bases outside the gene matches: 5. The V gene's germline CDR1 is SGDLS and CDR2 YYNGEE. The CDR3 extends over 14 amino acids. The CDR3 DNA follows: TGTGCCAGCAGCACCTCCGGGAGGCAAGAGACCCAGTACTTC. Translated: CASSTSGRQETQYF.

The V gene is TRBV5-5, the J gene TRBJ1-5, with D possibly TRBD1 on 5 matching bases. The CDR3 extends over 14 amino acids. Germline V gene data show CDR1 as SGHKS and CDR2 as YYEKEE (reference sequence). V was shortened by 2 bases and J by 1 base, with 7 bases between the two germline ends. The CDR3 nucleotides are TGTGCCAGCAGCTTTACAGGAAGCAATCAGCCCCAGCATTTT. This codes for CASSFTGSNQPQHF.

The chain has TRBV6-5 and TRBJ2-7; 8 bases match TRBD1. Germline V gene data show CDR1 as MNHEY and CDR2 as SVGAGI. The trim removed 7 bases at V and 7 bases at J, leaving 15 bases unmatched. This CDR3 has 15 amino acids. CDR3 DNA: TGTGCCAGCATTCCTCGGACAGGGCGTCGAAAAGAGCAGTACTTC. This translates into CASIPRTGRRKEQYF.

V usage is TRBV27 and J usage is TRBJ2-3, with 7 bases lining up with TRBD2. CDR3 length equals 13 residues. The V gene end was trimmed by 7 bases and the J gene end by 6 bases; junction bases not matched to a gene: 7. Germline lookup yields CDR1 MNHEY and CDR2 SMNVEV (reference sequence). CDR3 bases: TGTGCCAGCATAAGGCGGGGGTCGGATACGCAGTATTTT. Amino acid sequence: CASIRRGSDTQYF.

The gene calls are TRBV4-2 and TRBJ1-6; unclear D gene. Germline values: CDR1 LGHNA, CDR2 YNFKEQ. The CDR3 sequence is 14 residues long. V lost 1 base to trimming and J lost 6 bases, with 7 bases between them. The CDR3 sequence: CASSQGLANSPLHF. In DNA, the CDR3 is TGTGCCAGCAGCCAAGGTTTGGCTAATTCACCCCTCCACTTT.

The sample holds a few counts of this clone. This chain uses TRBV28 with TRBJ1-2, with a possible D match to TRBD1 (5 bases). Germline V lookup: CDR1 MDHEN, CDR2 SYDVKM. V dropped 5 bases and J dropped 7 bases, with 20 bases sitting between them. There are 15 residues in the CDR3. CDR3 sequence: CASSPQLQASSGYTF. The CDR3 DNA reads TGTGCCAGCAGTCCCCAACTACAGGCCTCCAGTGGCTACACCTTC.

The chain employs TRBV7-9 and TRBJ1-5; 11 nucleotides agree with TRBD1. V lost 1 base, J lost 7 bases, and 9 bases stayed unmatched. The length of the CDR3 is 17 residues. Looked up from germline, CDR1 is SEHNR and CDR2 is FQNEAQ (reference sequence). CDR3 in amino acids: CASSLGTGQGARQPQHF. CDR3 nucleotide sequence: TGTGCCAGCAGCTTAGGGACCGGACAGGGGGCAAGACAGCCCCAGCATTTT.

The chain links TRBV20-1 to TRBJ2-7; D gene ambiguous. The ends were cut back, 4 bases at V and 5 bases at J, with 9 bases in the middle. CDR3 length: 11 amino acids. Germline loops: CDR1 DFQATT, CDR2 SNEGSKA (reference sequence). The CDR3 reads CSATSGHEQYF. In DNA form, the CDR3 reads TGCAGTGCTACTTCAGGTCACGAGCAGTACTTC.

V and J are TRBV3-1 (or the pseudogene TRBV3-2) and TRBJ1-3; D might be TRBD1 (6 bases). Germline V lookup: CDR1 LGHDT, CDR2 YNNKEL (reference sequence). V lost 2 bases to trimming and J lost 3 bases, with 11 bases between them. This CDR3 contains 15 residues. The CDR3 DNA follows: TGTGCCAGCAGCCAAACAGGGTCAAGTGGAAACACCATATATTTT. Amino acid sequence: CASSQTGSSGNTIYF.

This clone was seen a single time. The chain is built from TRBV19 and TRBJ2-5; TRBD2 aligns across 12 bases. Germline V gene sequence: CDR1 LNHDA, CDR2 SQIVND (reference sequence). V lost 5 bases and J lost 1; bases outside the gene matches: 11. The CDR3 spans 18 residues. CDR3 region: CASSPRRGTSGFQETQYF. DNA for the CDR3: TGTGCCAGTAGTCCGCGAAGGGGGACTAGCGGGTTCCAAGAGACCCAGTACTTC.

The chain joins TRBV4-2 to TRBJ2-5; 13 bases are shared with TRBD2. V lost 3 bases and J lost 2; bases outside the gene matches: 12. Per germline, CDR1 LGHNA and CDR2 YNFKEQ. The length of the CDR3 is 19 residues. The CDR3 is CASSQGLLRTSGGQETQYF. The CDR3 DNA reads as TGTGCCAGCAGCCAGGGTTTGCTTCGGACTAGCGGGGGACAAGAGACCCAGTACTTC.

The chain links TRBV5-1 to TRBJ2-3; a possible D gene is TRBD2 (6 bases). This CDR3 is 16 amino acids long. Trimming removed 4 bases at V and 1 base at J, with 16 bases between. CDR1 is SGHRS and CDR2 is YFSETQ in the germline V gene. CDR3 DNA sequence: TGCGCCAGCAGCCTCCGCCTTGGCGGGGGCACAGATACGCAGTATTTT. Amino acid sequence: CASSLRLGGGTDTQYF.

This chain connects TRBV6-5 to TRBJ2-1; tentatively, D is TRBD2 (8 bases). The CDR3 is made up of 13 amino acids. The germline V gene has CDR1 MNHEY and CDR2 SVGAGI. Trimming pared 8 bases from V and 6 bases from J, leaving 14 bases between. The DNA for the CDR3 is TGTGCCAGCCGGGGGGGACAGCTCAATGAGCAGTTCTTC. This gives the protein CASRGGQLNEQFF.

The rearrangement links TRBV27 to TRBJ1-5, with D perhaps TRBD1 (5 bases). This CDR3 comprises 14 residues. Germline CDR1 is MNHEY and CDR2 is SMNVEV (reference sequence). Trimming shortened V by 6 bases and J by 7 bases, and 16 bases separated the two germline ends. The CDR3 nucleotides are TGTGCCAGCAGACCCGGGCAGGGAAACCAGCCCCAGCATTTT. Amino acid sequence: CASRPGQGNQPQHF.

This chain uses TRBV11-2 with TRBJ1-3; D is unresolved. V dropped 1 base and J dropped 0 bases, with 7 bases sitting between them. The CDR3 has 15 residues. Germline lookup yields CDR1 SGHAT and CDR2 FQNNGV. The CDR3 nucleotides read TGTGCCAGCAGCTTAGTACGCAGCTCTGGAAACACCATATATTTT. Protein: CASSLVRSSGNTIYF. Based on the CDR3 plus reference TRBV11-2 and TRBJ1-3, the full variable domain is EAGVAQSPRYKIIEKRQSVAFWCNPISGHATLYWYQQILGQGPKLLIQFQNNGVVDDSQLPKDRFSAERLKGVDSTLKIQPAKLEDSAVYLCASSLVRSSGNTIYFGEGSWLTVV.

V is TRBV28 and J is TRBJ1-4; D is undetermined. This CDR3 is built from 15 residues. Germline V lookup: CDR1 MDHEN, CDR2 SYDVKM. V was trimmed by 1 base and J by 3 bases, leaving 9 bases between them. The CDR3 region is CASSLSGWANEKLFF. The CDR3 nucleotides read TGTGCCAGCAGTTTATCAGGTTGGGCTAATGAAAAACTGTTTTTT.

This chain joins TRBV7-9 and TRBJ2-7, with TRBD2 as a possible D gene (6 bases). V was trimmed by 4 bases and J by 7 bases, leaving 23 bases between them. Germline V gene lookup returns CDR1 SEHNR and CDR2 FQNEAQ (reference sequence). The CDR3 consists of 16 residues. DNA of the CDR3: TGTGCCAGCAGCTCAGCTGACGGGACTCGGCATTTGGAGCAGTACTTC. It is translated as CASSSADGTRHLEQYF.

The chain carries TRBV4-3 and TRBJ1-2, with D possibly being TRBD1 (6 bases). The CDR3 covers 16 residues. Trimming removed 0 bases at V and 3 bases at J, with 14 bases between. Looked up from germline, CDR1 is LGHNA and CDR2 is YSLEER. For the CDR3, the DNA is TGCGCCAGCAGCCAAGATCTGGGCAGGGGCCACTATGGCTACACCTTC. Translation: CASSQDLGRGHYGYTF.

This clone was found a few times. The chain joins TRBV19 to TRBJ1-1; D is ambiguous. The CDR3 is 11 amino acids. Trimming cost V 6 bases and J 9 bases, with 11 bases left between them. Looked up from germline, CDR1 is LNHDA and CDR2 is SQIVND (reference sequence). The CDR3 region is CASRNMAKAFF. DNA of the CDR3: TGTGCCAGTAGAAATATGGCAAAAGCTTTCTTT.

V usage is TRBV3-1 (or the pseudogene TRBV3-2) and J usage is TRBJ1-2; 8 nucleotides line up with TRBD1. Germline V gene sequence: CDR1 LGHDT, CDR2 YNNKEL (reference sequence). J lost 5 bases, V lost 1 base, and 3 bases had no gene match. The CDR3 contains 14 residues. The CDR3 here is CASSQGTGGYGYTF. CDR3 DNA sequence: TGTGCCAGCAGCCAAGGTACAGGGGGATATGGCTACACCTTC.

This clone came up a few times. DNA of the CDR3: TGTGCCAGCCACAGGGGCGATAACTATGGCTACACCTTC. Encoded protein: CASHRGDNYGYTF. The gene calls are TRBV28 and TRBJ1-2, with TRBD1 identical over 7 bases. The CDR3 spans 13 residues. V was clipped by 8 bases and J by 1 base; unmatched bases: 4. In germline, CDR1 is MDHEN, CDR2 SYDVKM.

The genes are TRBV6-6 and TRBJ2-5, with TRBD2 matching over 7 bases. The CDR3 spans 15 residues. Germline assignment: CDR1 MNHNY and CDR2 SVGAGI (reference sequence). The junction had 9 bases not matched to a gene; V was cut back by 4 bases and J by 4 bases. This chain's CDR3 is CASSSGGPGGETQYF. CDR3 bases: TGTGCCAGCAGTTCCGGAGGGCCGGGGGGAGAGACCCAGTACTTC.

This chain joins TRBV2 and TRBJ2-1, with D possibly being TRBD2 (6 bases). The CDR3 length is 13 residues. Looked up from germline, CDR1 is SNHLY and CDR2 is FYNNEI. V shed 0 bases and J shed 9 bases, with 9 bases lying between them. In nucleotides, the CDR3 is TGTGCCAGCAGTGAAGCGCGGGGCGGTGAGCAGTTCTTC. As protein: CASSEARGGEQFF.

The gene calls are TRBV9 and TRBJ1-6; D is undetermined. This CDR3 region has 15 residues. V was cut by 4 bases and J by 5 bases, with 13 bases left in between. Germline lookup yields CDR1 SGDLS and CDR2 YYNGEE. The CDR3 loop reads CASSPSGRDNSPLHF. CDR3 nucleotides: TGTGCCAGCAGCCCAAGCGGGAGAGATAATTCACCCCTCCACTTT.

The V and J genes are TRBV4-2 and TRBJ2-2, with TRBD1 matching 7 bases. The ends lost 3 bases at V and 4 bases at J; junction bases unmatched: 8. The CDR3 contains 16 residues. Germline CDR1 reads LGHNA; CDR2 reads YNFKEQ. For the CDR3, the DNA is TGTGCCAGCAGCCAGAGGGGACAGACCGTCACCGGGGAGCTGTTTTTT. Its translation: CASSQRGQTVTGELFF.

This clone was detected once. V gene TRBV11-2 combines with J gene TRBJ1-1, with D unresolved. This CDR3 has 13 amino acids. Trimming left V 2 bases short and J 3 bases short, with 7 bases between. Germline V gene data show CDR1 as SGHAT and CDR2 as FQNNGV. The CDR3 loop reads CASSLMADTEAFF. The CDR3 region has the DNA TGTGCCAGCAGCTTAATGGCGGACACTGAAGCTTTCTTT.